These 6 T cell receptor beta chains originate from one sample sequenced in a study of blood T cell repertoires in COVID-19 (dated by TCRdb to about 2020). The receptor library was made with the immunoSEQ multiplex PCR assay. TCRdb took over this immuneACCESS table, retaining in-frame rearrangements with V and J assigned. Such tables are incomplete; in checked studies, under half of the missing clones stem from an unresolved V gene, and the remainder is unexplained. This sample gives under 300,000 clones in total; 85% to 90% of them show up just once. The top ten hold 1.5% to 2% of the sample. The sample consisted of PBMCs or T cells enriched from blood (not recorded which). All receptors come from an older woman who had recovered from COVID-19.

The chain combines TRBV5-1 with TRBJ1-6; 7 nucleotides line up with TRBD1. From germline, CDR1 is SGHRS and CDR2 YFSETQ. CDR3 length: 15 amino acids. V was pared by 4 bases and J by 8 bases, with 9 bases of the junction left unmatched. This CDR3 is CASSLLTGSDSPLHF. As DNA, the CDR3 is TGCGCCAGCAGCCTACTGACAGGGTCGGATTCACCCCTCCACTTT.

The DNA of the CDR3 is TGCGCCAGCAGCCAAACTTACTCTGGAAACACCATATATTTT. It translates to CASSQTYSGNTIYF. J is TRBJ1-3 and V is TRBV4-1; D gene unclear. The CDR3 sequence is 14 residues long. The germline gives CDR1 MGHRA, CDR2 YSYEKL. V was pared by 2 bases and J by 0 bases, with 5 bases between.

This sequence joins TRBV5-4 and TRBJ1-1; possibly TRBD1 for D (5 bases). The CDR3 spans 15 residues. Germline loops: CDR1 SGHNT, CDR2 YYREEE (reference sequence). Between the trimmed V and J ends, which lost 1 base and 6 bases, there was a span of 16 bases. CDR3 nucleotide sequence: TGTGCCAGCAGCTTGAGAGGACGGGGGATGGCTGAAGCTTTCTTT. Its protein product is CASSLRGRGMAEAFF.

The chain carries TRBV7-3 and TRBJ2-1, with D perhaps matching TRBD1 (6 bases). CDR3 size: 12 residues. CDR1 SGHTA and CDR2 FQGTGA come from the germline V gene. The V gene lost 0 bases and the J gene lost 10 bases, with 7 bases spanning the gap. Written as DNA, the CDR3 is TGTGCCAGCAGCTTAACCAGGGGCGAGCAGTTCTTC. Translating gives CASSLTRGEQFF.

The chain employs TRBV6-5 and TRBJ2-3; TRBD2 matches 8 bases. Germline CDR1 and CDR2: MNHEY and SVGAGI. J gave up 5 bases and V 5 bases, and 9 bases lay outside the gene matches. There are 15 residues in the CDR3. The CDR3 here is CASSPTHGGEDTQYF. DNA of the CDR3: TGTGCCAGCAGTCCGACTCACGGGGGGGAAGATACGCAGTATTTT.

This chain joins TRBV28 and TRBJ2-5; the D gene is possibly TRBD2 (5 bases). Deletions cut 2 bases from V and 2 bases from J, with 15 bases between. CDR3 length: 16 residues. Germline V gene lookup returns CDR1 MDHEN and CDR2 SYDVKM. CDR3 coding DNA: TGTGCCAGCAGTTTAGGGAGAGGCCCTAAGCAAGAGACCCAGTACTTC. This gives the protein CASSLGRGPKQETQYF.